This record covers a single TCR beta chain. The record originates from a study of T cell changes during pregnancy in multiple sclerosis. V lost 2 bases to trimming and J lost 5 bases; unmatched junction nucleotides: 5. This CDR3 is built from 16 residues. Germline loops: CDR1 SGHTA, CDR2 FQGTGA. Sequenced by immunoSEQ multiplex PCR; TCRdb stores in-frame clones only, minus some. This table has about 47,000 clones, about 92% appearing once. The sequence was obtained from a female donor with multiple sclerosis, enrolled in a pregnancy study. This chain links TRBV7-3 with TRBJ2-1, with TRBD2 identical over 11 bases. Sequencing used peripheral blood, obtained in the third trimester of pregnancy. The CDR3 reads CASSLEASGRHNEQFF. CDR3 DNA sequence: TGTGCCAGCAGCTTAGAGGCTAGCGGGAGGCACAATGAGCAGTTCTTC.